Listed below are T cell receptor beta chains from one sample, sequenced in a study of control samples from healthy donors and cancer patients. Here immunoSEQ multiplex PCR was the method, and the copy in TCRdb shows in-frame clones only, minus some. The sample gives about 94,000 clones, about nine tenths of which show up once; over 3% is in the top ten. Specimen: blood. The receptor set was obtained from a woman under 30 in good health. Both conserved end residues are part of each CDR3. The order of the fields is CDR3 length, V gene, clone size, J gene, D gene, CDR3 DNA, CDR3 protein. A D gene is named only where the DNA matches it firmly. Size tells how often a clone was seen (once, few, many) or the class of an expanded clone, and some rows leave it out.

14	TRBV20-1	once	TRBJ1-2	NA	TGCAGTGCTAGTAGCGCAGACGCTAACTATGGCTACACCTTC	CSASSADANYGYTF
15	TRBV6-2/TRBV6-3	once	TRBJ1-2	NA	TGTGCCAGCAGTAATTCGGGACTCACGAACTATGGCTACACCTTC	CASSNSGLTNYGYTF
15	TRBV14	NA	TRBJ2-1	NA	TGTGCCAGCAGCCAAGAGCACAGGGTGGAGGATGAGCAGTTCTTC	CASSQEHRVEDEQFF
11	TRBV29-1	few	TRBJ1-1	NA	TGCAGCGTTCCTGGGGGTTTGGGGGCTTTCTTT	CSVPGGLGAFF
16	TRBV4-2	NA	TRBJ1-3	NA	TGTGCCAGCAGCCAAGATGACAGCTCCTCTGGAAACACCATATATTTT	CASSQDDSSSGNTIYF
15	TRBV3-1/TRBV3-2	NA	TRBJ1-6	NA	TGTGCCAGCAGCCAAGAATCGTTATTCCAATCACCCCTCCACTTT	CASSQESLFQSPLHF
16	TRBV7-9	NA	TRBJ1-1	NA	TGTGCCAGCAGCTTAGAGGCCCCTAATCTGGGCACTGAAGCTTTCTTT	CASSLEAPNLGTEAFF
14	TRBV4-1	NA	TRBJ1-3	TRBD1	TGCGCCAGCAGAACAGGGGAAGCTGGAAACACCATATATTTT	CASRTGEAGNTIYF
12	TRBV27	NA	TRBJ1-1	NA	TGTGCCAGCAGCCAACAACAGGGACCAGCTTTCTTT	CASSQQQGPAFF
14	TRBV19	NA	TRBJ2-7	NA	TGTGCCAGTAGTCAGCAGGGTGCCACCCACGAGCAGTACTTC	CASSQQGATHEQYF
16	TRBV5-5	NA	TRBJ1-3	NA	TGTGCCAGCGCCGGCAGGGGTCACTCCTCTGGAAACACCATATATTTT	CASAGRGHSSGNTIYF
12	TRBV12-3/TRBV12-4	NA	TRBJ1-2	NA	TGTGCCAGCAGTACGGACAACTATGGCTACACCTTC	CASSTDNYGYTF
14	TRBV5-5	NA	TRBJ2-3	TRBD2	TGTGCCAGCAGGCGACTAGCGGGGGAAGATACGCAGTATTTT	CASRRLAGEDTQYF
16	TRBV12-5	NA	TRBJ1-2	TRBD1	TGTGCTAGTGGTTTGTATACAGGGGGAGGAACCTTTGGCTACACCTTC	CASGLYTGGGTFGYTF
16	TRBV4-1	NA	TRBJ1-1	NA	TGCGCCAGCAGCCAAGGATTGGGGACGGCGAACACTGAAGCTTTCTTT	CASSQGLGTANTEAFF
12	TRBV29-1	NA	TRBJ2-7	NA	TGCAGCGCCAGTAAAGACACGGACGAGCAGTACTTC	CSASKDTDEQYF
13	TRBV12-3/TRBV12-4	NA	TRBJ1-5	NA	TGTGCCAGCAGTTTACAGGTGAATCAGCCCCAGCATTTT	CASSLQVNQPQHF
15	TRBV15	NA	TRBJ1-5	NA	TGTGCCACCAGCAGAGAAGGGGGATGGGATCAGCCCCAGCATTTT	CATSREGGWDQPQHF
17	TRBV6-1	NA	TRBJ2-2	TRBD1	TGTGCCAGCAGTGGCCCTCGACAGGGCGAAAACACCGGGGAGCTGTTTTTT	CASSGPRQGENTGELFF
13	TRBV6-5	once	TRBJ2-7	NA	TGTGCCAGCAGCACCGCCAGGGACTACGAGCAGTACTTC	CASSTARDYEQYF
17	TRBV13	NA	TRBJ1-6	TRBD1	TGTGCCAGCAGCTTAGGGTTTGACAGGGCGATTATATCACCCCTCCACTTT	CASSLGFDRAIISPLHF
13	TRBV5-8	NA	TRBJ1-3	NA	TGTGCCAGCAGCCGAACAGCTGGAAACACCATATATTTT	CASSRTAGNTIYF
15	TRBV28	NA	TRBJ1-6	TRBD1	TGTGCCAGCCTCCCGGGACAGGGATGGAATTCACCCCTCCACTTT	CASLPGQGWNSPLHF
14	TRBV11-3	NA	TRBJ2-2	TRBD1	TGTGCCAGCGGCAGGACAGGGAACACCGGGGAGCTGTTTTTT	CASGRTGNTGELFF
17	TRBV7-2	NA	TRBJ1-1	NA	TGTGCCAGCAGCTCACCGGGGGTAATTGGGCCCAACACTGAAGCTTTCTTT	CASSSPGVIGPNTEAFF
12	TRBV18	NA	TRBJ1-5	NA	TGTGCCAGCTCACAGGGCAATCAGCCCCAGCATTTT	CASSQGNQPQHF
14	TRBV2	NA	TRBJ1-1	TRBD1	TGTGCCAGCAGCCTGGACAGGTCAGAGGCTGAAGCTTTCTTT	CASSLDRSEAEAFF
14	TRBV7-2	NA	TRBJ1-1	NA	TGTGCCAGCAGCTTAAGGGTGTTGGACACTGAAGCTTTCTTT	CASSLRVLDTEAFF
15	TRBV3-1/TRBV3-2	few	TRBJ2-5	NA	TGTGCCAGCAGCCAAGATCTTGCGTCCCAAGCGACCCAGTACTTC	CASSQDLASQATQYF
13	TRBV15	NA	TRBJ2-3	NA	TGTGCCACCAGCAGGGGACCTCCAGATACGCAGTATTTT	CATSRGPPDTQYF
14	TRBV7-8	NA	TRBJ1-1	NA	TGTGCCAGCAGCGGGGGGCCAGGGAACACTGAAGCTTTCTTT	CASSGGPGNTEAFF
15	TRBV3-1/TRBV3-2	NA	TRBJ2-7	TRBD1	TGTGCCAGCAGCCTGGGACAGGCGACCTCCTACGAGCAGTACTTC	CASSLGQATSYEQYF
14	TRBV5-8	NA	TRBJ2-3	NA	TGTGCCAGCAGCTTGGTCGGGTCGAGAGATACGCAGTATTTT	CASSLVGSRDTQYF
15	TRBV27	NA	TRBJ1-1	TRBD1	TGTGCCAGCACTCACTCCGGACAGGGCAAGTCTGAAGCTTTCTTT	CASTHSGQGKSEAFF
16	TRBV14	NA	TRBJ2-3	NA	TGTGCCAGCAGCCGCCTGGACCAGCCCCGCACAGATACGCAGTATTTT	CASSRLDQPRTDTQYF
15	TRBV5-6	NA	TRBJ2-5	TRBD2	TGTGCCAGCAGCTTGGTTAGCGGGGGCCAAGAGACCCAGTACTTC	CASSLVSGGQETQYF
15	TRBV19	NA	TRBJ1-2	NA	TGTGCCAGTAGTATTGGATGGGGTTCGGACTATGGCTACACCTTC	CASSIGWGSDYGYTF
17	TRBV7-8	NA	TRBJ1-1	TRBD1	TGTGCCAGCAGCTTAGAGGGGACAGGAAGGGGGGACACTGAAGCTTTCTTT	CASSLEGTGRGDTEAFF
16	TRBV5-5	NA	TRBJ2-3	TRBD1	TGTGCCAGCAGCCTACCAGGGGGCGCTAGCACAGATACGCAGTATTTT	CASSLPGGASTDTQYF
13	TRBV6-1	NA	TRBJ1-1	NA	TGTGCCAGCAGTTCTACAGTGAACACTGAAGCTTTCTTT	CASSSTVNTEAFF
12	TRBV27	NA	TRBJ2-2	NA	TGTGCCAGCAGTCTGAACACCGGGGAGCTGTTTTTT	CASSLNTGELFF